This T cell receptor (beta chain) is from a study of blood T cell repertoires in COVID-19 (dated by TCRdb to 2020 to 2022). At the level of the whole study: Samples from collaborators originated in the United States, Italy and Spain and spanned both the acute and convalescent phases of COVID-19. A de-identified subject ID, COVID-19 status, age in years and sex were almost always included in the sample metadata. The prospective study material was composed of cDNA or gDNA derived from T cells, B-cell-depleted T cells, or PBMCs. The repertoires were released in a freely available public database meant as a resource for research on the immune response to SARS-CoV-2. Where HLA class I and class II types were available, the types were taken from metadata supplied by the sample provider, not from assay-based typing. Subjects who had been exposed to COVID-19, were actively infected with it, or had recovered from it provided the deeply sampled blood TCRbeta repertoires that made up the dataset. Samples came from the ongoing ImmuneRACE study (first 160 participants) plus 1,254 subjects from 6 global collaborators. Study-wide findings and limitations: The amount of clinical and demographic metadata varied by source and participant and was provided uncurated.

The germline V gene encodes CDR1 SGHTA and CDR2 FQGNSA. V is reduced by 2 bases and J by 3 bases, leaving a spacing of 22 bases between them. The CDR3 runs 19 amino acids, cysteine and phenylalanine included. The only DNA kept is the CDR3, 57 bases in frame from the first base. The collaborating institutions used their own protocols to collect whole blood in K2EDTA tubes. For TCRbeta analysis, collaborators shipped samples in one of three forms: frozen whole blood, isolated PBMCs, or DNA extracted from either of those sample types. Comment on this clone: Its binding antigen is unknown. Base qualities are not provided; no much larger clone lies one nucleotide away.

TCRbeta CDR3 regions were amplified from genomic DNA by means of the immunoSEQ Assay, a bias-controlled multiplex PCR. The study's processing was this. Within the assay, amplification of reference gene primers was used to estimate how many nucleated cells each sample contained. To quantify the absolute abundance of each unique TCRbeta CDR3 rearrangement, sequence reads were collapsed and filtered. For each sample, productive Simpson clonality was calculated by taking the square root of Simpson's diversity index across productive rearrangements. This immuneACCESS table, as held by TCRdb, lists in-frame sequences with V and J called but not all clones. Of the missing ones, under half trace to an unresolved V gene in checked studies; the others have no known cause. V, J and clone size derive from that table, while D and trimming were established from the DNA sequence. The sample has 150,000 to 200,000 clones on record, 75% to 90% of them singletons. Clones ranked in the top ten supply roughly 3% of the sample.

This TCR was recovered from a man aged 55 to 70 with acute or convalescent COVID-19. The chain is assembled from TRBV7-2 and TRBJ2-2, and TRBD2 may be the D gene, going by 7 matching bases. Sequencing was carried out using peripheral blood. The DNA sequence is given as TGTGCCAGCAGCTTACAACCCGCGGGGGCGGGATCCGACACCGGGGAGCTGTTTTTT. Protein translation: CASSLQPAGAGSDTGELFF.